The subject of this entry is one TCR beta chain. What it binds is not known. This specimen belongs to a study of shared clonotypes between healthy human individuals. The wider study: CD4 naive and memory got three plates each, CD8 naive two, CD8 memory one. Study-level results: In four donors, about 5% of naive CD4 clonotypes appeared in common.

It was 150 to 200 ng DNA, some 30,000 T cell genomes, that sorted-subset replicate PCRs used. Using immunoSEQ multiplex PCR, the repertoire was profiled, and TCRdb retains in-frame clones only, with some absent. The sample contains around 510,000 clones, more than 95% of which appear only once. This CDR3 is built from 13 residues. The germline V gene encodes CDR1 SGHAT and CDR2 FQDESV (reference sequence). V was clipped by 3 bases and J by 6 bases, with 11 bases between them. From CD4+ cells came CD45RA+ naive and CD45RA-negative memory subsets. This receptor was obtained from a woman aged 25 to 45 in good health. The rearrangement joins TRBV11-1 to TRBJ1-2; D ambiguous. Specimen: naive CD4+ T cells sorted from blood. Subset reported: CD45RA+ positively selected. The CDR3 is CASSLRGPDGYTF. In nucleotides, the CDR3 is TGTGCCAGCAGCTTGCGAGGCCCTGATGGCTACACCTTC.